This T cell receptor (beta chain) was captured by sequencing in a study of beta chain features in type 1 diabetes. Reverse transcription of all isolated RNA meant that expressed TCRB transcripts were sequenced. Sequencing used immunoSEQ multiplex PCR; TCRdb keeps in-frame clones, though not all of them. Among 240,000 or so clones listed, around 14% were seen once. This clone was counted many times. The antigen remains unidentified. Regarding the study as a whole: All four CD4+ subsets from Type 1 diabetes patients carried moderately but significantly shorter TCRB CDR3s. At VDJ recombination sites, type 1 diabetes patients had fewer insertions and more deleted nucleotides. Resolution of whether HLA type affects TCRB rearrangement was not achieved here.

The CDR3 covers 15 residues. V lost 0 bases and J lost 6, with 12 bases in between. Per germline, CDR1 GTSNPN and CDR2 SVGIG (reference sequence). About 120 mL of blood, on average, came from one heparinised draw per donor. Once sorted, every population was more than 95% pure. Sequenced: naive CD4+ T cells from blood. The TCR originated in a man in his thirties or forties with type 1 diabetes. The V call is TRBV30, the J call TRBJ1-6, with a tentative D call TRBD1 (6 bases). CDR3 amino acids: CAWSVVARGNSPLHF. The CDR3 DNA reads as TGTGCCTGGAGTGTAGTCGCCAGGGGTAATTCACCCCTCCACTTT.